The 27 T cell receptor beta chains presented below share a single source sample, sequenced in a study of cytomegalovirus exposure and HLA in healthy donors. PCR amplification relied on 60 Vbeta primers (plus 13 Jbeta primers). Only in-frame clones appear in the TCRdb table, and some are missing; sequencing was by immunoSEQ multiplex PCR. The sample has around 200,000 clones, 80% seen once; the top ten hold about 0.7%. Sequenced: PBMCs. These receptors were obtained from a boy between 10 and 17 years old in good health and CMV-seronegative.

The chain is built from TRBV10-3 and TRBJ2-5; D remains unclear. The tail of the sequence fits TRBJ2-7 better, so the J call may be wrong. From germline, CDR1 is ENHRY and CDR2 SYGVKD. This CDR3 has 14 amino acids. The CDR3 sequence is CAISEPSRPSEQYF. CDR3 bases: TGTGCCATCAGTGAGCCGAGTCGGCCCAGCGAGCAGTACTTC.

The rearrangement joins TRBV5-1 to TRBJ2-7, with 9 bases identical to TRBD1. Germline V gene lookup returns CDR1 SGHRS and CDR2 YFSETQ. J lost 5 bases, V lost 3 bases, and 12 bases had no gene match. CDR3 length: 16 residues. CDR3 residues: CASSSNSGTGLDEQYF. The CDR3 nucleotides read TGCGCCAGCAGCTCTAATTCCGGGACAGGGCTCGACGAGCAGTACTTC.

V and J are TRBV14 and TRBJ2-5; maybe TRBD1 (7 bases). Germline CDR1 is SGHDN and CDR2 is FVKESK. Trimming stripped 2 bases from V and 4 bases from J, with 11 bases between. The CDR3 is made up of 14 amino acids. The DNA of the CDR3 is TGTGCCAGCAGCCAACGACAGGGAGGAGAGACCCAGTACTTC. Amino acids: CASSQRQGGETQYF.

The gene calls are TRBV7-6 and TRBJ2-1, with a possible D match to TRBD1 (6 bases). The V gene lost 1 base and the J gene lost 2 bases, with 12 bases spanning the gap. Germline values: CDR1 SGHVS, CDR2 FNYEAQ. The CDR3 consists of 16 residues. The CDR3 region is CASSLVGQGPYNEQFF. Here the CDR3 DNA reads TGTGCCAGCAGCTTAGTAGGGCAGGGGCCCTACAATGAGCAGTTCTTC.

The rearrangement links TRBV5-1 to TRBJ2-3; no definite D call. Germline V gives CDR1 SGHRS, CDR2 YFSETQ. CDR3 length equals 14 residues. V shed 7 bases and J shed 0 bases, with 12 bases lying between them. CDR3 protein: CASGPRGSTDTQYF. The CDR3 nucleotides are TGCGCCAGCGGCCCTAGAGGAAGCACAGATACGCAGTATTTT.

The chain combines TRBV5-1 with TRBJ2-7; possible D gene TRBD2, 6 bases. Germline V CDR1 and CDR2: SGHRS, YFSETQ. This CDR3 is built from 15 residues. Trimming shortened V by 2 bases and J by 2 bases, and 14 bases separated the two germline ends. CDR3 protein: CASSFGEASTYEQYF. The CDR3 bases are TGCGCCAGCAGCTTTGGGGAGGCCTCGACCTACGAGCAGTACTTC.

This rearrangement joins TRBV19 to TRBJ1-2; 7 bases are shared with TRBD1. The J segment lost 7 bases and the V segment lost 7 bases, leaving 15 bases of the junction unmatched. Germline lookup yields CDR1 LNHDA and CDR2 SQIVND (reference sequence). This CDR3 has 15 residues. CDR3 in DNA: TGTGCCAGTATCGGGCGGGGACAGCTAACGGGTGGCTACACCTTC. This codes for CASIGRGQLTGGYTF.

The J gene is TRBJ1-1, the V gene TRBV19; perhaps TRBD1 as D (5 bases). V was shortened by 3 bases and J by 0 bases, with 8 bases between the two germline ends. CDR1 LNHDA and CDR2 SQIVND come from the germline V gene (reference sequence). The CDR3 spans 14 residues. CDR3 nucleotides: TGTGCCAGTAGTATTGACAGACTGAACACTGAAGCTTTCTTT. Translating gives CASSIDRLNTEAFF.

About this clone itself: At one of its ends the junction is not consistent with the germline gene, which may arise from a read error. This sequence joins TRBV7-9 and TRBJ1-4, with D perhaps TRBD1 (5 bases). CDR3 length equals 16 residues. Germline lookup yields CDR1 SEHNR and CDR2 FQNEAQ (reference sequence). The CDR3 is CSSSHSGAGTNEKLFF. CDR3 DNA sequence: TGTTCCAGCAGCCATAGTGGGGCAGGGACTAATGAAAAACTGTTTTTT.

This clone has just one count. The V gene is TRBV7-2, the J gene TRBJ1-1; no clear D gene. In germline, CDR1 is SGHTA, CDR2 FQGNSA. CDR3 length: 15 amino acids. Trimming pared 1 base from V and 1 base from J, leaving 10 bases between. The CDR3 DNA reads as TGTGCCAGCAGCTTAGGTTCCAGGCGGAACACTGAAGCTTTCTTT. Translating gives CASSLGSRRNTEAFF.

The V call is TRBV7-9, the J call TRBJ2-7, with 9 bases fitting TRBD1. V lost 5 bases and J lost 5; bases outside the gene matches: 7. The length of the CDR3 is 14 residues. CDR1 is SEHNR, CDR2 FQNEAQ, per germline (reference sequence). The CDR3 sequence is CASSSLQGAHEQYF. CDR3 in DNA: TGTGCCAGCAGCAGTTTACAGGGGGCCCACGAGCAGTACTTC.

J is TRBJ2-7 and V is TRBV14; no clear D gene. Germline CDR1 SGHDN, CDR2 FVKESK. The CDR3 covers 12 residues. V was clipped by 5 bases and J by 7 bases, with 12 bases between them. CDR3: CASSYNRLEQYF. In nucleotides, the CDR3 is TGTGCCAGCAGCTATAACCGGTTGGAGCAGTACTTC.

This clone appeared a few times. CDR3 sequence: CASSLGGGEQPQHF. In DNA, the CDR3 is TGTGCCAGCAGCTTGGGAGGGGGTGAGCAGCCCCAGCATTTT. The chain recombines TRBV5-5 with TRBJ1-5, with D possibly TRBD1 on 6 matching bases. V shed 0 bases and J shed 7 bases, with 11 bases lying between them. CDR1 SGHKS and CDR2 YYEKEE come from the germline V gene (reference sequence). The CDR3 spans 14 residues.

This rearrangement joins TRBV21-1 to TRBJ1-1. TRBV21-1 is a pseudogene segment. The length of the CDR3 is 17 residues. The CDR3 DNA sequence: TGTGCCAGCAGCAAAGAGGAGGGAGGCTCCGCGAACACTGAAGCTTTCTTT. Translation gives CASSKEEGGSANTEAFF.

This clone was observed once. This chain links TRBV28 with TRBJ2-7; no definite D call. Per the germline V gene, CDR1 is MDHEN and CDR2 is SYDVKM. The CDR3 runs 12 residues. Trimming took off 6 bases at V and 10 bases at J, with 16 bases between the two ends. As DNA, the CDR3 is TGTGCCAGCAGCCCCTCCAGGTGGCTACAGTACTTC. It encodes CASSPSRWLQYF.

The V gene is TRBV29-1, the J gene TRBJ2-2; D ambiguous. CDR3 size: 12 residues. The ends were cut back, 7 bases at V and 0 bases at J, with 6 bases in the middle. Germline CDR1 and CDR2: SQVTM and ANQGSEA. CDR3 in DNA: TGCAGCGCAGACACGAACACCGGGGAGCTGTTTTTT. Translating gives CSADTNTGELFF.

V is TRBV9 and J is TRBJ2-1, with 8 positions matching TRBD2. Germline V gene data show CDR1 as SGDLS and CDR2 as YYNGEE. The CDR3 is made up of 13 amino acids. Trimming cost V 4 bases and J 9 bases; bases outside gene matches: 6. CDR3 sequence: CASSPSGSFEQFF. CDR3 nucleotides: TGTGCCAGCAGCCCCAGCGGGAGCTTTGAGCAGTTCTTC.

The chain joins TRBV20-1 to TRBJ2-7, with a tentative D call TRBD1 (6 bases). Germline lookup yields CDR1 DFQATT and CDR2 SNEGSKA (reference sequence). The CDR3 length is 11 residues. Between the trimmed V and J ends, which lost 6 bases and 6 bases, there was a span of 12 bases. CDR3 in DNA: TGCAGTGCAACAGGGTCTTCCGAGCAGTACTTC. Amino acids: CSATGSSEQYF.

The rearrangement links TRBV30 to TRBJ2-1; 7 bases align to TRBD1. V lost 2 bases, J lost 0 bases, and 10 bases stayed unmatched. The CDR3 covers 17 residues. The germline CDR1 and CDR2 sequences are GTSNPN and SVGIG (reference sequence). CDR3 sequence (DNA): TGTGCCTGGAGTCTCGGGCAGGGACAGACCTCCTACAATGAGCAGTTCTTC. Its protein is CAWSLGQGQTSYNEQFF.

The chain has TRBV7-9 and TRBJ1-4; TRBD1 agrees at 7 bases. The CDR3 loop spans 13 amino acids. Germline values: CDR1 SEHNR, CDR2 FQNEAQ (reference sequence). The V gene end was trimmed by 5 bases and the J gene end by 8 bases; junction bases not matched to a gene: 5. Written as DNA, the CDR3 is TGTGCCAGCAGCCCAGGACAGGTAGAAAAACTGTTTTTT. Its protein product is CASSPGQVEKLFF.

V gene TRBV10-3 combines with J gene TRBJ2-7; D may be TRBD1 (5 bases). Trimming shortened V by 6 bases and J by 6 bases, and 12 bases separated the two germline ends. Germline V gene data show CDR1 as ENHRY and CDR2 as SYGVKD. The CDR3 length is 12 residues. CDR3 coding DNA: TGTGCCATCAGCGATCAGGGTTTCGAGCAGTACTTC. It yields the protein CAISDQGFEQYF.

The CDR3 here is CASSPTLDRVNYGYTF. In DNA, the CDR3 is TGTGCCAGCAGCCCGACCCTGGACAGAGTAAACTATGGCTACACCTTC. The V call is TRBV5-4, the J call TRBJ1-2; maybe TRBD1 (6 bases). Trimming took 4 bases from V and 2 from J, leaving 18 bases between them. The CDR3 contains 16 residues. CDR1 is SGHNT and CDR2 is YYREEE in the germline V gene (reference sequence).

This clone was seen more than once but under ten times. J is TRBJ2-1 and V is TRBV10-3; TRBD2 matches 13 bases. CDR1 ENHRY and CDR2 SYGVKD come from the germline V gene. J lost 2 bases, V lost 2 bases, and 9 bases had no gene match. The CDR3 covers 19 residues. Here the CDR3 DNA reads TGTGCCATCAGTGAGATAACTAGCGGGAGGGATGTCACCTACAATGAGCAGTTCTTC. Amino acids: CAISEITSGRDVTYNEQFF.

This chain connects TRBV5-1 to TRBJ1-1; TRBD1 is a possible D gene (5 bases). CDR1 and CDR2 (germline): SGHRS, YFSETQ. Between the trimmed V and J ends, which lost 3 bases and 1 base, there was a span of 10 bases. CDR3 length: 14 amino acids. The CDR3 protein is CASSYGRANTEAFF. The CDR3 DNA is TGCGCCAGCAGCTACGGCAGGGCGAACACTGAAGCTTTCTTT. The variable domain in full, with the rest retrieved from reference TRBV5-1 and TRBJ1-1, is KAGVTQTPRYLIKTRGQQVTLSCSPISGHRSVSWYQQTPGQGLQFLFEYFSETQRNKGNFPGRFSGRQFSNSRSEMNVSTLELGDSALYLCASSYGRANTEAFFGQGTRLTVV.

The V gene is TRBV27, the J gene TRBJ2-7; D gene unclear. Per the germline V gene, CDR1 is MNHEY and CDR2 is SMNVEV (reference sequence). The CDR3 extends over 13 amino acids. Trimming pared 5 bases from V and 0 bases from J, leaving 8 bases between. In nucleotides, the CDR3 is TGTGCCAGCAGTAGCACCGGCTCCTACGAGCAGTACTTC. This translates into CASSSTGSYEQYF.

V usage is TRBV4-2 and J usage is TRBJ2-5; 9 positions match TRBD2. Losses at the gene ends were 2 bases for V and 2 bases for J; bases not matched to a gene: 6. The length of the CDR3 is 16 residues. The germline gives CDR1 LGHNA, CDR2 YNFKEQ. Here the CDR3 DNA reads TGTGCCAGCAGCCAATTTAGCGGGAGTTATCAAGAGACCCAGTACTTC. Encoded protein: CASSQFSGSYQETQYF.

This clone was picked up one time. CDR3 DNA: TGTGCCAGCAGCTTGGTGGCGGGACGGGGAACTTTCTTT. It translates to CASSLVAGRGTFF. V usage is TRBV5-5 and J usage is TRBJ1-1; tentative D call: TRBD1 (5 bases). The CDR3 runs 13 residues. Germline CDR1 is SGHKS and CDR2 is YYEKEE (reference sequence). V was shortened by 0 bases and J by 12 bases, with 15 bases between the two germline ends.